This T cell receptor beta chain was obtained from a study of OX40 agonist ivuxolimab in advanced cancers. Turning to the study itself: Having had anti-PD-1, anti-PD-L1 or anti-CTLA-4 therapy before was allowed, and more than 35% had some.

The V and J ends lost 6 bases and 0 bases respectively, with 18 bases between them. Germline CDR1 and CDR2: SNHLY and FYNNEI. The CDR3 has 17 amino acids. Study results and caveats: In CD8+ T cells, expanded clones were on average more numerous than in CD4+.

This clone showed up just once. Its specificity is unknown. Method: immunoSEQ multiplex PCR; TCRdb's copy keeps in-frame clones and lacks some. The sample yields 50,000 to 65,000 clones, about nine tenths seen once. The sample consisted of CD4+ or CD8+ T cells sorted from blood, taken in a trial of the OX40 agonist ivuxolimab. The V and J genes are TRBV2 and TRBJ2-4; tentatively, D is TRBD1 (6 bases). This clonotype originated in an adult with an advanced solid tumor such as melanoma, head and neck, liver or kidney cancer. Written as DNA, the CDR3 is TGTGCCAGCAGGGAGGTAGTAGGACAGCTAGCCAAAAACATTCAGTACTTC. This sequence encodes CASREVVGQLAKNIQYF.